This record concerns one TCR beta chain sequence. The data belong to a study of blood T cell repertoires in COVID-19. The wider study: Samples came from the United States, Italy and Spain, spanning acute and convalescent COVID-19. The cDNA or gDNA used as material had been derived from T cells, B-cell-depleted T cells, or PBMCs.

Germline CDR1 and CDR2: LGHDT and YNNKEL (reference sequence). The CDR3 loop spans 12 amino acids. V was shortened by 3 bases and J by 13 bases, with 12 bases between the two germline ends. Original processing methods: Nucleated cell counts were estimated from reference gene primer amplification. The method was immunoSEQ multiplex PCR; TCRdb's version includes in-frame clones alone and lacks a portion of them. The DNA was the basis for D and trimming; V, J and clone size are from that table. The sample includes some 80,000 clones, more than 75% of them seen just once. This chain joins TRBV3-1 (or the pseudogene TRBV3-2) and TRBJ2-2; no reliable D call. Sequencing input: peripheral blood. The origin of this receptor is a man older than 75 with active or convalescent COVID-19. CDR3: CASSHTPRGLFF. The CDR3 DNA is TGTGCCAGCAGCCATACTCCCCGAGGGCTGTTTTTT.